The rows below give T cell receptor beta chains drawn from one sample of a study of T cell repertoires and HLA-DP antigens. What these receptors recognize is not known. Profiled with immunoSEQ multiplex PCR; TCRdb holds only in-frame clones, not every one. The table shows approximately 100,000 clones, with around nine tenths occurring only once. Sample: CD4+ T cells from PBMCs. The receptors derive from a man over 45 in good health and CMV-seronegative. CDR3s include the opening cysteine and the closing phenylalanine or tryptophan. D genes are given only for firm matches. A row's size may be missing; if present it is once, few, many or a size class.

d_call j_call clone_size v_call cdr3_aa cdr3_nt
- TRBJ2-3 - TRBV5-4 CASSFTPTTDTQYF TGTGCCAGCAGCTTTACTCCGACGACAGATACGCAGTATTTT
- TRBJ1-1 - TRBV2 CASSIQPNTEAFF TGTGCCAGCAGTATACAGCCCAACACTGAAGCTTTCTTT
- TRBJ2-2 few TRBV28 CASSSGDTGELFF TGTGCCAGCAGTTCCGGCGACACCGGGGAGCTGTTTTTT
- TRBJ2-1 once TRBV29-1 CSVEDPWGTRFF TGCAGCGTTGAAGATCCGTGGGGAACAAGGTTCTTC
TRBD2 TRBJ2-2 - TRBV7-2 CASSPRLAGEELFF TGTGCCAGCAGCCCCCGACTAGCGGGGGAGGAGCTGTTTTTT
- TRBJ2-7 - TRBV7-3 CASSLLPSYEQYF TGTGCCAGCAGCCTGCTGCCTTCCTACGAGCAGTACTTC
TRBD1 TRBJ1-6 few TRBV7-9 CASSLSHRGNSPLHF TGTGCCAGCAGCTTATCGCACAGGGGCAATTCACCCCTCCACTTT
- TRBJ2-1 - TRBV6-1 CASSEAGRTNNEQFF TGTGCCAGCAGTGAAGCTGGCAGGACAAACAATGAGCAGTTCTTC
- TRBJ2-7 - TRBV30 CAWIGGYEQYF TGTGCCTGGATAGGGGGGTACGAGCAGTACTTC
- TRBJ2-2 - TRBV5-1 CASSLINTGELFF TGCGCCAGCAGCTTAATAAACACCGGGGAGCTGTTTTTT
TRBD1 TRBJ1-1 - TRBV28 CASSLPTGVNTEAFF TGTGCCAGCAGTTTACCGACAGGGGTGAACACTGAAGCTTTCTTT
TRBD1 TRBJ1-5 - TRBV7-2 CASSRGTGAPRHQPQHF TGTGCCAGCAGCAGGGGGACAGGGGCGCCGCGCCATCAGCCCCAGCATTTT
TRBD1 TRBJ2-7 - TRBV7-2 CASSTTGAKDEQYF TGTGCCAGCAGCACGACAGGGGCCAAGGACGAGCAGTACTTC
- TRBJ1-5 - TRBV28 CASRSTPQEPQHF TGTGCCAGCAGATCCACTCCTCAGGAACCCCAGCATTTT
- TRBJ1-2 medium-sized TRBV4-1 CASSQEERPGGYTF TGCGCCAGCAGCCAAGAGGAGAGGCCGGGGGGCTACACCTTC
TRBD1 TRBJ2-3 - TRBV10-1 CASSANGQVEYF TGCGCCAGCAGTGCTAACGGACAGGTTGAGTATTTT
TRBD1 TRBJ1-4 - TRBV5-1 CANKDRGQSRGEKLFF TGCGCCAACAAGGACAGGGGGCAATCTCGGGGAGAAAAACTGTTTTTT
- TRBJ2-5 - TRBV7-2 CASSLELRGTQYF TGTGCCAGCAGCTTAGAGCTTAGGGGGACCCAGTACTTC
- TRBJ2-5 - TRBV30 CAWTTLQGTRPYQETQYF TGTGCCTGGACCACCCTCCAGGGGACTCGGCCGTACCAAGAGACCCAGTACTTC
TRBD2 TRBJ2-1 once TRBV28 CASIERGGTPFF TGTGCCAGCATCGAGCGGGGGGGAACTCCGTTCTTC
- TRBJ2-2 few TRBV5-1 CASSPGQTRTGELFF TGCGCCAGCAGCCCAGGACAGACCCGAACCGGGGAGCTGTTTTTT
- TRBJ2-7 - TRBV27 CASSFSGSLSYEQYF TGTGCCAGCAGTTTCTCAGGGTCTCTCTCCTACGAGCAGTACTTC
- TRBJ1-2 - TRBV29-1 CSVFTGTTNYGYTF TGCAGCGTTTTCACCGGGACAACTAACTATGGCTACACCTTC
TRBD1 TRBJ2-3 - TRBV5-1 CASSETGYSTDTQYF TGCGCCAGCAGCGAGACAGGGTACTCCACAGATACGCAGTATTTT
TRBD1 TRBJ1-5 - TRBV30 CAWSDRGLDNQPQHF TGTGCCTGGAGTGACAGGGGGCTTGACAATCAGCCCCAGCATTTT
TRBD2 TRBJ2-3 - TRBV30 CAWIGGRATDTQYF TGTGCCTGGATTGGCGGGAGGGCCACAGATACGCAGTATTTT
- TRBJ1-2 - TRBV5-4 CASSRAGMMGYGYTF TGTGCCAGCAGCCGGGCGGGGATGATGGGATATGGCTACACCTTC
- TRBJ1-5 once TRBV19 CASSIDMGASNQPQHF TGTGCCAGTAGTATAGATATGGGAGCTAGCAATCAGCCCCAGCATTTT
- TRBJ2-6 - TRBV5-1 CASSLDSRSGANVLTF TGCGCCAGCAGCTTAGACAGCCGCTCTGGGGCCAACGTCCTGACTTTC
- TRBJ1-4 - TRBV2 CASSLTGNEKLFF TGTGCCAGCAGTCTGACAGGCAATGAAAAACTGTTTTTT
- TRBJ2-7 few TRBV28 CASSLGAGVQGEQYF TGTGCCAGCAGTTTAGGGGCAGGGGTACAGGGCGAGCAGTACTTC
- TRBJ2-7 few TRBV11-3 CASSLKQGGEQYF TGTGCCAGCAGCCTAAAACAGGGAGGCGAGCAGTACTTC
TRBD1 TRBJ1-2 few TRBV7-9 CASSPLGQGYGYTF TGTGCCAGCAGCCCCCTGGGACAGGGGTATGGCTACACCTTC
- TRBJ1-1 - TRBV19 CASSIQGGTEAFF TGTGCCAGTAGTATTCAGGGAGGCACTGAAGCTTTCTTT
- TRBJ2-2 few TRBV4-1 CASSQDRIPGELFF TGCGCCAGCAGCCAAGACAGGATCCCCGGGGAGCTGTTTTTT
- TRBJ1-3 - TRBV7-8 CASSLGQSQGPGNTIYF TGTGCCAGCAGCTTAGGGCAGTCTCAAGGGCCTGGAAACACCATATATTTT
- TRBJ2-1 - TRBV10-3 CAISEQGSIYNEQFF TGTGCCATCAGTGAGCAAGGCAGTATATACAATGAGCAGTTCTTC
- TRBJ2-7 - TRBV5-1 CASSLSSGEQYF TGTGCCAGCAGCCTAAGTTCGGGCGAGCAGTACTTC
- TRBJ1-4 once TRBV10-3 CAIARDATNEKLFF TGTGCCATCGCGCGCGATGCAACTAATGAAAAACTGTTTTTT
- TRBJ1-2 once TRBV7-8 CASSLVQGGSGGYTF TGTGCCAGCAGCTTAGTTCAGGGTGGGTCCGGAGGCTACACCTTC
TRBD1 TRBJ2-2 - TRBV19 CASSLGQVRTGELFF TGTGCCAGTAGTCTCGGACAGGTTCGAACCGGGGAGCTGTTTTTT
- TRBJ2-1 - TRBV5-1 CASTRSGPEHEQFF TGCGCCAGCACCCGTTCGGGTCCCGAGCATGAGCAGTTCTTC
- TRBJ2-3 - TRBV7-2 CASSLDGGPQYF TGTGCCAGCAGCTTAGACGGGGGCCCACAGTATTTT
- TRBJ1-2 - TRBV4-1 CASSHPTGRAGYGYTF TGCGCCAGCAGCCACCCCACAGGGCGGGCAGGCTATGGCTACACCTTC
TRBD2 TRBJ2-7 few TRBV5-1 CASSSGLAGVGEQYF TGCGCCAGCAGCTCGGGACTAGCGGGAGTGGGCGAGCAGTACTTC
- TRBJ2-6 - TRBV5-1 CASSLASGTGPGANVLTF TGCGCCAGCAGCTTGGCGTCCGGTACGGGGCCCGGGGCCAACGTCCTGACTTTC
- TRBJ2-2 once TRBV30 CAWSGGGAGELFF TGTGCCTGGAGTGGCGGAGGGGCCGGGGAGCTGTTTTTT
TRBD1 TRBJ2-5 - TRBV5-1 CASSRDRVGETQYF TGCGCCAGCAGCCGCGACAGGGTTGGCGAGACCCAGTACTTC
- TRBJ2-2 - TRBV18 CASSHGRANTGELFF TGTGCCAGCTCACATGGTAGGGCGAACACCGGGGAGCTGTTTTTT